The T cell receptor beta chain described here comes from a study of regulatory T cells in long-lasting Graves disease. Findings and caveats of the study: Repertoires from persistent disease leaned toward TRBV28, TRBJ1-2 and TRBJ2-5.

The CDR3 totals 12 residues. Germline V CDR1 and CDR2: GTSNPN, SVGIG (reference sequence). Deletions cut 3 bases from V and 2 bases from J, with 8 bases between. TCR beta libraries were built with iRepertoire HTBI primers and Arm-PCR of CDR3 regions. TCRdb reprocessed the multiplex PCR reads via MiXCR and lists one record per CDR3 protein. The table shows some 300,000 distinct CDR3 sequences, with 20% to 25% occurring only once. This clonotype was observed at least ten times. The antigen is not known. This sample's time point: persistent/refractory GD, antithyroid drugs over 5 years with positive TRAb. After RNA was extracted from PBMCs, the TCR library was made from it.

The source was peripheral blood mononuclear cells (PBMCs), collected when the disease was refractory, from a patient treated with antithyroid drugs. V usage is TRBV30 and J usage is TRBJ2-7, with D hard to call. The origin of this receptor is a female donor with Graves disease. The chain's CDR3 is CAWRDQTYEQYF. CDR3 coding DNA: TGTGCCTGGAGGGACCAAACCTACGAGCAGTACTTC.